Listed here are 5 T cell receptor beta chains from one sample, sequenced in a study of blood T cell repertoires in COVID-19 (dated by TCRdb to 2020 to 2022). The receptor library was made with the immunoSEQ multiplex PCR assay. The clones in this table, taken by TCRdb from immuneACCESS, are in-frame only. Not every clone is retained; where verified, under half of the shortfall comes from an unresolved V gene, and the cause of the rest is unknown. In all, the sample holds roughly 280,000 clones, and 85% to 90% of those were seen once. The top ten clonotypes cover 4.1% of the sample. Input material: PBMCs or T cells enriched from blood (not recorded which). All receptors derive from a woman aged 25-40 years with acute COVID-19.

This chain links TRBV5-1 with TRBJ1-1; D not certain. The CDR3 has 14 residues. Trimming left V 7 bases short and J 8 bases short, with 21 bases between. Germline CDR1 SGHRS, CDR2 YFSETQ. CDR3 bases: TGCGCCAGCGGAAATGTGGGCCGAGGGAGCGAAGCTTTCTTT. Residues: CASGNVGRGSEAFF.

This clone was observed a handful of times. CDR3 in DNA: TGTGCCAGCAGTCCACGGACAGCCCCCTCCAATCAGCCCCAGCATTTT. Translation gives CASSPRTAPSNQPQHF. The chain joins TRBV27 to TRBJ1-5, with D perhaps TRBD1 (6 bases). Germline assignment: CDR1 MNHEY and CDR2 SMNVEV (reference sequence). CDR3 length equals 16 residues. V was clipped by 5 bases and J by 3 bases, with 17 bases between them.

The chain couples TRBV10-3 to TRBJ2-2; TRBD2 aligns across 10 bases. The trim removed 5 bases at V and 3 bases at J, leaving 6 bases unmatched. The CDR3 loop spans 16 amino acids. CDR1 and CDR2 (germline): ENHRY, SYGVKD. This chain's CDR3 is CAISTGTSVDTGELFF. The CDR3 bases are TGTGCCATCAGTACCGGGACTAGCGTTGACACCGGGGAGCTGTTTTTT.

The gene calls are TRBV2 and TRBJ2-1; D remains ambiguous. The CDR3 contains 15 residues. The germline gives CDR1 SNHLY, CDR2 FYNNEI. Deletions cut 4 bases from V and 2 bases from J, with 12 bases between. CDR3 loop: CASSARIFTYNEQFF. The CDR3 DNA is TGTGCCAGCAGTGCGCGTATCTTCACCTACAATGAGCAGTTCTTC.

J is TRBJ2-7 and V is TRBV15, with TRBD1 identical over 10 bases. The V segment lost 5 bases and the J segment 4 bases; nucleotides outside the gene matches: 8. The CDR3 sequence is 15 residues long. Germline CDR1 reads LNHNV; CDR2 reads YYDKDF (reference sequence). CDR3 sequence reads: CATSYRTGGLYEQYF. CDR3 bases: TGTGCCACCAGCTATCGGACAGGGGGGTTGTACGAGCAGTACTTC. The full variable domain, completed using reference TRBV15 and TRBJ2-7, is DAMVIQNPRYQVTQFGKPVTLSCSQTLNHNVMYWYQQKSSQAPKLLFHYYDKDFNNEADTPDNFQSRRPNTSFCFLDIRSPGLGDTAMYLCATSYRTGGLYEQYFGPGTRLTVT.